This is a list of T cell receptor beta chains from one sample in a study of T cells in Graves' hyperthyroidism and ophthalmopathy. One entry per CDR3 protein, called by TCRdb with MiXCR from the multiplex PCR reads. The data show roughly 740,000 distinct CDR3 sequences, over 15% seen once. Sequenced: blood. The receptors stem from a man in his late teens or twenties with Graves' hyperthyroidism. Both conserved end residues are part of each CDR3. Fields, in order: V gene, D gene, clone size, J gene, CDR3 protein, CDR3 DNA. A D gene is named only where the DNA matches it firmly. Some rows mark clone size as missing; the rest say once, few, many or name a class of expanded clone.

TRBV5-1	TRBD2	-	TRBJ2-5	CASSLAQTSGDQETQYF	TGCGCCAGCAGCTTGGCCCAAACTAGCGGTGACCAAGAGACCCAGTACTTC
TRBV20-1	-	many	TRBJ2-5	CSAPPSHLRSQETQYF	TGCAGTGCACCCCCGTCCCACTTGCGAAGCCAAGAGACCCAGTACTTC
TRBV20-1	TRBD1	-	TRBJ2-1	CSARDVRTGFYNEQFF	TGCAGTGCTAGAGACGTTCGGACAGGGTTTTACAATGAGCAGTTCTTC
TRBV4-3	-	-	TRBJ1-5	CASSQEQLNQPQHF	TGCGCCAGCAGCCAAGAACAGTTAAATCAGCCCCAGCATTTT
TRBV6-1	-	few	TRBJ1-1	CASRPLENTEAFF	TGTGCCAGCAGACCTCTGGAGAACACTGAAGCTTTCTTT
TRBV7-9	-	few	TRBJ2-3	CASSPPWSDPSTDTQYF	TGTGCCAGCAGCCCCCCCTGGTCCGACCCTAGCACAGATACGCAGTATTTT
TRBV5-5	TRBD2	-	TRBJ2-5	CASSRLAGPGLETQYF	TGTGCCAGCAGCAGACTAGCGGGACCGGGTTTAGAGACCCAGTACTTC
TRBV29-1	-	-	TRBJ1-1	CSVGSRGRGGYTEAFF	TGCAGCGTTGGGAGCAGGGGACGAGGAGGGTACACTGAAGCTTTCTTT
TRBV10-3	TRBD1	-	TRBJ2-7	CAISEVTGKYEQYF	TGTGCCATCAGTGAGGTGACAGGGAAATACGAGCAGTACTTC
TRBV28	-	few	TRBJ1-5	CASSFFREYSNQPQHF	TGTGCCAGCAGTTTCTTCCGGGAATATAGCAATCAGCCCCAGCATTTT
TRBV12-5	-	-	TRBJ2-1	CASVPWGRLDEQFF	TGTGCTAGTGTCCCGTGGGGGAGGCTTGATGAGCAGTTCTTC
TRBV10-2	-	few	TRBJ2-2	CASSEVGGSVGELFF	TGCGCCAGCAGTGAGGTCGGGGGTTCGGTCGGGGAGCTGTTTTTT
TRBV12-5	-	few	TRBJ2-7	CASEVSGPYEQYF	TGTGCTAGTGAGGTATCCGGCCCCTACGAGCAGTACTTC
TRBV4-3	-	-	TRBJ2-4	CASSQRGGAAKNIQYF	TGCGCCAGCAGCCAGAGAGGGGGGGCGGCCAAAAACATTCAGTACTTC
TRBV6-1	-	few	TRBJ2-1	CASSEAGSKGLQFF	TGTGCCAGCAGTGAAGCGGGCTCGAAGGGTCTGCAGTTCTTC
TRBV6-1	-	many	TRBJ2-3	CASSRRGPGDTQYF	TGTGCCAGCAGTCGCCGAGGCCCCGGGGATACGCAGTATTTT
TRBV29-1	TRBD1	few	TRBJ2-7	CSVETRQGGSYEQYF	TGCAGCGTTGAAACCCGACAGGGGGGCTCCTACGAGCAGTACTTC
TRBV13	-	few	TRBJ1-2	CASSPFGVPGYTF	TGTGCCAGCAGCCCCTTCGGGGTGCCTGGCTACACCTTC
TRBV3-1	TRBD2	many	TRBJ2-1	CASSLTSGRGYEQFF	TGTGCCAGCAGCCTCACTAGCGGAAGAGGGTATGAGCAGTTCTTC
TRBV11-2	-	few	TRBJ1-3	CASNLGGAGGNTIYF	TGTGCCAGCAACCTGGGAGGGGCCGGCGGAAACACCATATATTTT
TRBV25-1	TRBD1	-	TRBJ1-1	CASSGGGGTVAFF	TGTGCCAGCAGTGGCGGAGGGGGCACTGTAGCTTTCTTT
TRBV18	-	many	TRBJ2-3	CASSPPLSGTDTQYF	TGTGCCAGCTCACCACCTCTAAGCGGCACAGATACGCAGTATTTT
TRBV9	-	-	TRBJ2-7	CASSVSPGSSYEQYF	TGTGCCAGCAGCGTATCTCCTGGCAGCTCCTACGAGCAGTACTTC
TRBV2	-	-	TRBJ1-2	CASERGTASGYGYTF	TGTGCCAGCGAAAGAGGGACCGCATCGGGCTATGGCTACACCTTC
TRBV11-1	-	few	TRBJ1-2	CASSFSLGGTGDVYGYTF	TGTGCCAGCAGCTTTTCCCTCGGCGGGACCGGGGATGTCTATGGCTACACCTTC
TRBV7-3	-	few	TRBJ2-3	CASSLNPQGGTQYF	TGTGCCAGCAGCTTAAACCCGCAAGGGGGTACGCAGTATTTT
TRBV6-5	-	-	TRBJ2-4	CASSSGDPFLADIQYF	TGTGCCAGCAGTTCCGGGGACCCATTCCTGGCGGACATTCAGTACTTC
TRBV28	-	few	TRBJ1-1	CASSGGPGWATEAFF	TGTGCCAGCAGTGGGGGGCCGGGCTGGGCCACTGAAGCTTTCTTT
TRBV28	-	many	TRBJ1-1	CASSFGSTEAFF	TGTGCCAGCAGTTTCGGTAGCACTGAAGCTTTCTTT
TRBV12-3/TRBV12-4	-	many	TRBJ1-4	CASTPTGSGEKLFF	TGTGCCAGCACCCCGACGGGGAGCGGTGAAAAACTGTTTTTT
TRBV28	-	many	TRBJ1-6	CASSVLLENSPLHF	TGTGCCAGCAGTGTACTACTGGAGAATTCACCCCTCCACTTT
TRBV7-9	-	many	TRBJ1-5	CASSLGRGNQPQHF	TGTGCCAGCAGTTTAGGCAGGGGCAATCAGCCCCAGCATTTT
TRBV20-1	TRBD1	few	TRBJ2-5	CSERRDRDGETQYF	TGCAGCGAACGCCGGGACAGGGATGGGGAGACCCAGTACTTC
TRBV30	-	many	TRBJ1-1	CAWIKGGDTEAFF	TGTGCCTGGATTAAGGGTGGGGACACTGAAGCTTTCTTT
TRBV15	-	few	TRBJ2-1	CATSRKGSPSDEQFF	TGTGCCACCAGCAGAAAGGGGTCCCCTTCGGATGAGCAGTTCTTC
TRBV29-1	-	-	TRBJ2-3	CSVESVRSGNTQYF	TGCAGCGTTGAAAGTGTAAGATCCGGGAATACGCAGTATTTT
TRBV20-1	-	many	TRBJ2-5	CSASLHHGGQETQYF	TGCAGTGCTAGTCTGCACCATGGAGGCCAAGAGACCCAGTACTTC
TRBV20-1	TRBD2	-	TRBJ2-7	CSAPTSGRREQYF	TGCAGTGCTCCGACTAGCGGGAGGCGCGAGCAGTACTTC
TRBV25-1	TRBD2	-	TRBJ2-7	CASSDGLAGGSGYEQYF	TGTGCCAGCAGTGACGGACTAGCGGGAGGTTCGGGGTACGAGCAGTACTTC
TRBV28	-	many	TRBJ2-3	CASSFPPNLDDTDTQYF	TGTGCCAGCAGTTTCCCCCCAAATTTGGACGACACAGATACGCAGTATTTT
TRBV13	-	-	TRBJ1-1	CASSLGQGGEAFF	TGTGCCAGCAGCTTAGGGCAGGGAGGCGAAGCTTTCTTT
TRBV20-1	-	many	TRBJ1-2	CSARDRDSYGYTF	TGCAGTGCTAGAGATCGCGACAGCTATGGCTACACCTTC
TRBV2	-	many	TRBJ2-2	CASSGGKGRPTGELFF	TGTGCCAGCAGTGGCGGTAAGGGCAGGCCCACCGGGGAGCTGTTTTTT
TRBV2	-	many	TRBJ2-7	CASLTEQGHNEQYF	TGTGCCAGCCTGACAGAGCAGGGACATAACGAGCAGTACTTC
TRBV28	-	many	TRBJ2-7	CASSRSFEQYF	TGTGCCAGCAGTCGCAGCTTCGAGCAGTACTTC
TRBV9	TRBD1	-	TRBJ1-2	CASSVGGQGAIYGYTF	TGTGCCAGCAGCGTAGGGGGACAGGGGGCTATCTATGGCTACACCTTC
TRBV29-1	-	-	TRBJ2-3	CSVEDQGREGTDTQYF	TGCAGCGTTGAAGATCAGGGCAGGGAGGGCACAGATACGCAGTATTTT
TRBV18	-	few	TRBJ1-6	CASSPPSSPLHF	TGTGCCAGCTCACCACCGTCGTCACCCCTCCACTTT
TRBV5-1	TRBD1	many	TRBJ1-6	CASRQGNSPLHF	TGCGCCAGTAGACAGGGGAATTCACCCCTCCACTTT
TRBV6-1	-	many	TRBJ2-1	CASQRGASYNEQFF	TGTGCCAGCCAACGAGGAGCCTCCTACAATGAGCAGTTCTTC
TRBV15	TRBD2	few	TRBJ2-1	CATSREGRARDEQFF	TGTGCCACCAGCAGAGAAGGGAGGGCCCGCGATGAGCAGTTCTTC
TRBV28	TRBD1	many	TRBJ2-1	CASSVATGGNEQFF	TGTGCCAGCAGTGTAGCGACAGGGGGCAATGAGCAGTTCTTC
TRBV7-9	TRBD1	few	TRBJ1-3	CASSFLRQGPGNTIYF	TGTGCCAGCAGCTTCCTTCGACAGGGCCCTGGAAACACCATATATTTT
TRBV6-1	-	few	TRBJ1-2	CASSPRHDYGYTF	TGTGCCAGCAGCCCCCGTCATGACTATGGCTACACCTTC
TRBV18	-	many	TRBJ2-2	CASSPGLGTGELFF	TGTGCCAGCAGTCCCGGACTTGGTACCGGGGAGCTGTTTTTT